This is a list of T cell receptor beta chains from one sample in a study of cytomegalovirus exposure and HLA in healthy donors. Only in-frame clones appear in the TCRdb table, and some are missing; sequencing was by immunoSEQ multiplex PCR. The data show fewer than 100,000 clones, 6.5% to 8% seen once. The sequenced sample consisted of PBMCs. Every receptor here comes from a man aged 45-60 years in good health and CMV-seronegative. Each CDR3 is given with its conserved first and last residue. D genes are given only for firm matches. Clone sizes are given selectively: once, few, many, or a class where the clone is expanded.

D gene: TRBD1; V gene: TRBV5-4; clone size: NA; J gene: TRBJ1-6; CDR3 protein: CASSVDRAYNSPLHF; CDR3 DNA: TGTGCCAGCAGCGTGGACAGGGCCTATAATTCACCCCTCCACTTT
D gene: TRBD1; V gene: TRBV15; clone size: few; J gene: TRBJ2-7; CDR3 protein: CATSRDTGTGREQYF; CDR3 DNA: TGTGCCACCAGCAGGGATACAGGGACAGGGCGCGAGCAGTACTTC
D gene: NA; V gene: TRBV27; clone size: NA; J gene: TRBJ1-5; CDR3 protein: CASSFEGKGNQPQHF; CDR3 DNA: TGTGCCAGCAGTTTCGAGGGAAAAGGCAATCAGCCCCAGCATTTT
D gene: TRBD1; V gene: TRBV7-3; clone size: NA; J gene: TRBJ2-2; CDR3 protein: CASSLQQGRTGELFF; CDR3 DNA: TGTGCCAGCAGCCTCCAACAGGGGCGCACCGGGGAGCTGTTTTTT
D gene: NA; V gene: TRBV7-3; clone size: few; J gene: TRBJ2-5; CDR3 protein: CASARGGGEETQYF; CDR3 DNA: TGTGCCAGCGCCAGGGGTGGTGGAGAAGAGACCCAGTACTTC
D gene: NA; V gene: TRBV4-1; clone size: NA; J gene: TRBJ1-5; CDR3 protein: CASSQGADQPQHF; CDR3 DNA: TGCGCCAGCAGCCAAGGGGCTGATCAGCCCCAGCATTTT
D gene: NA; V gene: TRBV28; clone size: NA; J gene: TRBJ2-1; CDR3 protein: CASSQAQGISSYNEQFF; CDR3 DNA: TGTGCCAGCAGTCAAGCACAGGGTATAAGCTCCTACAATGAGCAGTTCTTC
D gene: NA; V gene: TRBV5-4; clone size: NA; J gene: TRBJ2-5; CDR3 protein: CASSYSSQEAQYF; CDR3 DNA: TGTGCCAGCAGCTATAGCAGCCAAGAGGCCCAGTACTTC
D gene: NA; V gene: TRBV6-6; clone size: NA; J gene: TRBJ1-4; CDR3 protein: CASSLTRANEKLFF; CDR3 DNA: TGTGCCAGCAGTCTGACCAGGGCTAATGAAAAACTGTTTTTT
D gene: NA; V gene: TRBV2; clone size: few; J gene: TRBJ2-5; CDR3 protein: CASTLDSQETQYF; CDR3 DNA: TGTGCCAGCACTCTGGACAGTCAAGAGACCCAGTACTTC
D gene: NA; V gene: TRBV15; clone size: few; J gene: TRBJ2-2; CDR3 protein: CATSRDEDRTGELFF; CDR3 DNA: TGTGCCACCAGCAGAGATGAGGATCGGACCGGGGAGCTGTTTTTT
D gene: TRBD2; V gene: TRBV5-1; clone size: few; J gene: TRBJ2-7; CDR3 protein: CASSPLTAGGRAREQYF; CDR3 DNA: TGCGCCAGCAGCCCTCTGACGGCGGGCGGGAGGGCTCGGGAGCAGTACTTC
D gene: TRBD2; V gene: TRBV19; clone size: NA; J gene: TRBJ2-1; CDR3 protein: CASSMALAGALNEQFF; CDR3 DNA: TGTGCCAGTAGTATGGCTCTAGCGGGAGCCCTCAATGAGCAGTTCTTC
D gene: TRBD1; V gene: TRBV19; clone size: NA; J gene: TRBJ1-4; CDR3 protein: CASSPGQGSEKLFF; CDR3 DNA: TGTGCCAGTAGCCCGGGACAGGGAAGTGAAAAACTGTTTTTT
D gene: TRBD2; V gene: TRBV28; clone size: few; J gene: TRBJ2-7; CDR3 protein: CASSLPGLATYEQYF; CDR3 DNA: TGTGCCAGCAGTTTACCCGGACTAGCGACATACGAGCAGTACTTC
D gene: TRBD1; V gene: TRBV11-2; clone size: NA; J gene: TRBJ2-5; CDR3 protein: CASSPQGADQETQYF; CDR3 DNA: TGTGCCAGCAGCCCTCAGGGGGCAGACCAAGAGACCCAGTACTTC
D gene: NA; V gene: TRBV7-2; clone size: NA; J gene: TRBJ2-2; CDR3 protein: CASSLVKNTGELFF; CDR3 DNA: TGTGCCAGCAGCTTAGTTAAGAACACCGGGGAGCTGTTTTTT
D gene: TRBD2; V gene: TRBV28; clone size: NA; J gene: TRBJ2-1; CDR3 protein: CASSPSGLAAYRFNNEQFF; CDR3 DNA: TGTGCCAGCAGTCCGTCGGGACTAGCGGCCTACCGCTTCAACAATGAGCAGTTCTTC
D gene: NA; V gene: TRBV6-6; clone size: NA; J gene: TRBJ1-1; CDR3 protein: CASSYSGGGGTEAFF; CDR3 DNA: TGTGCCAGCAGTTACTCCGGTGGGGGGGGCACTGAAGCTTTCTTT
D gene: NA; V gene: TRBV28; clone size: few; J gene: TRBJ1-3; CDR3 protein: CASSPSLGGPGNTIYF; CDR3 DNA: TGTGCCAGCAGTCCGAGCCTCGGGGGGCCAGGAAACACCATATATTTT
D gene: TRBD1; V gene: TRBV6-6; clone size: NA; J gene: TRBJ1-1; CDR3 protein: CASSLHAGQGTEAFF; CDR3 DNA: TGTGCCAGCAGTCTGCACGCGGGACAGGGCACTGAAGCTTTCTTT
D gene: TRBD1; V gene: TRBV6-5; clone size: NA; J gene: TRBJ2-7; CDR3 protein: CASSRQGPQYEQYF; CDR3 DNA: TGTGCCAGCAGTAGACAGGGGCCTCAGTACGAGCAGTACTTC
D gene: NA; V gene: TRBV5-1; clone size: few; J gene: TRBJ2-2; CDR3 protein: CASSLQDSINTGELFF; CDR3 DNA: TGCGCCAGCAGCCTCCAGGACAGCATCAACACCGGGGAGCTGTTTTTT
D gene: NA; V gene: TRBV4-3; clone size: NA; J gene: TRBJ1-1; CDR3 protein: CASSRQGGDTEAFF; CDR3 DNA: TGCGCCAGCAGCCGGCAAGGGGGGGACACTGAAGCTTTCTTT
D gene: NA; V gene: TRBV7-3; clone size: NA; J gene: TRBJ2-3; CDR3 protein: CASSAGGGEGADTQYF; CDR3 DNA: TGTGCCAGCAGCGCAGGAGGGGGGGAAGGGGCAGATACGCAGTATTTT
D gene: NA; V gene: TRBV6-1; clone size: NA; J gene: TRBJ2-6; CDR3 protein: CASSEGSSGANVLTF; CDR3 DNA: TGTGCCAGCAGTGAGGGCAGCTCTGGGGCCAACGTCCTGACTTTC
D gene: TRBD1; V gene: TRBV7-8; clone size: NA; J gene: TRBJ1-1; CDR3 protein: CASSRTGTGGGGTEAFF; CDR3 DNA: TGTGCCAGCAGTCGTACCGGGACAGGGGGCGGGGGCACTGAAGCTTTCTTT
D gene: TRBD2; V gene: TRBV7-9; clone size: few; J gene: TRBJ2-7; CDR3 protein: CASSPMREGKYEQYF; CDR3 DNA: TGTGCCAGCAGCCCTATGCGGGAGGGAAAGTACGAGCAGTACTTC
D gene: NA; V gene: TRBV5-6; clone size: NA; J gene: TRBJ2-5; CDR3 protein: CASNGQSGETQYF; CDR3 DNA: TGTGCCAGCAATGGCCAGTCGGGGGAGACCCAGTACTTC
D gene: TRBD2; V gene: TRBV5-6; clone size: few; J gene: TRBJ2-5; CDR3 protein: CASSNSGSGDQTQYF; CDR3 DNA: TGTGCCAGCAGCAATAGCGGGAGTGGGGACCAGACCCAGTACTTC
D gene: TRBD2; V gene: TRBV27; clone size: few; J gene: TRBJ2-2; CDR3 protein: CASSRPTSGTAYGELFF; CDR3 DNA: TGTGCCAGCAGTCGCCCAACTAGCGGGACCGCCTACGGGGAGCTGTTTTTT
D gene: TRBD1; V gene: TRBV7-8; clone size: few; J gene: TRBJ2-7; CDR3 protein: CASFRGTGTHEQYF; CDR3 DNA: TGTGCCAGCTTCAGGGGGACAGGGACTCACGAGCAGTACTTC
D gene: NA; V gene: TRBV6-6; clone size: few; J gene: TRBJ2-7; CDR3 protein: CASSYARSAAAYEQYF; CDR3 DNA: TGTGCCAGCAGTTACGCCCGGTCAGCGGCAGCCTACGAGCAGTACTTC
D gene: NA; V gene: TRBV7-2; clone size: NA; J gene: TRBJ2-3; CDR3 protein: CASSSMESGTQYF; CDR3 DNA: TGTGCCAGCAGCTCAATGGAATCGGGTACGCAGTATTTT